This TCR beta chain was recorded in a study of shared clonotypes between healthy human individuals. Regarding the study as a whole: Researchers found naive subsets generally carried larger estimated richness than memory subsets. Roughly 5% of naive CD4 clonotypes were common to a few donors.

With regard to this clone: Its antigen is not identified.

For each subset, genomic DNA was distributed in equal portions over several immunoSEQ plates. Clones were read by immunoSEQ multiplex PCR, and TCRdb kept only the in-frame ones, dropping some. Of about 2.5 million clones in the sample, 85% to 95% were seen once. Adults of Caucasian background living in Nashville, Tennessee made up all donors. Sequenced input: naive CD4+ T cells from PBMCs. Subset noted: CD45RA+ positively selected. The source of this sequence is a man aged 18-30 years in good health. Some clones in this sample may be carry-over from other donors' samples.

Here the CDR3 DNA reads TGTGCCAGCAGCTTAAGCGGGGCAGGGGGCCCAGCTAACTATGGCTACACCTTC. Translating it yields CASSLSGAGGPANYGYTF. V gene TRBV7-2 combines with J gene TRBJ1-2; 8 nucleotides match TRBD1. V shed 2 bases and J 0 bases; nucleotides not matched to a gene: 11. Germline V CDR1 and CDR2: SGHTA, FQGNSA. This CDR3 is 18 amino acids long.